This is a list of T cell receptor beta chains from one sample in a study of blood T cell repertoires in COVID-19. Only in-frame clones appear in the TCRdb table, and some are missing; sequencing was by immunoSEQ multiplex PCR. This repertoire shows around 470,000 clones, roughly 89% found once; its top ten account for roughly 0.84%. The sequenced material came from peripheral blood. The receptor source for this set is a man between 18 and 29 years old with COVID-19, enrolled during active disease. Both conserved end residues are part of each CDR3. Each record gives: D gene, J gene, clone size, V gene, CDR3 DNA, CDR3 protein. D genes are given only for firm matches. Expanded clones get a size class; other rows say once, few or many, or leave the size out.

>NA|TRBJ2-2|NA|TRBV12-3/TRBV12-4
TGTGCCAGCAGTTTCAGTAACGTGGGGGAGCTGTTTTTT
CASSFSNVGELFF
>NA|TRBJ1-1|NA|TRBV18
TGTGCCAGCTCAGCTCAAGACAGGAACACTGAAGCTTTCTTT
CASSAQDRNTEAFF
>NA|TRBJ2-5|once|TRBV21-1
TGTGCCAGCAGCAAGGGTAGCGGTGGCGAGACCCAGTACTTC
CASSKGSGGETQYF
>NA|TRBJ1-2|NA|TRBV25-1
TGTGCCAGCAGTGAAAACGGAGTCTTTCTAGGCTACACCTTC
CASSENGVFLGYTF
>NA|TRBJ1-5|few|TRBV2
TGTGCCAGCACGACAGGCCTTAGCAATCAGCCCCAGCATTTT
CASTTGLSNQPQHF
>TRBD2|TRBJ2-5|NA|TRBV9
TGTGCCAGCAGCTTACTAGCGGGGGGGCTTGAGACCCAGTACTTC
CASSLLAGGLETQYF
>NA|TRBJ2-5|NA|TRBV11-3
TGTGCCAGCAGCTTAAGGGGGGGCAGAGAGACCCAGTACTTC
CASSLRGGRETQYF
>NA|TRBJ1-6|NA|TRBV7-9
TGTGCCAGCAGCTTTAATTCCGGTACCTATAATTCACCCCTCCACTTT
CASSFNSGTYNSPLHF
>NA|TRBJ1-1|NA|TRBV19
TGTGCCAGTAGTACTTGGGGGACACAGAACACTGAAGCTTTCTTT
CASSTWGTQNTEAFF
>TRBD1|TRBJ1-1|once|TRBV7-6
TGTGCCAGCAGCCCGGGACAGGGGGTCCGAACTGAAGCTTTCTTT
CASSPGQGVRTEAFF